This is a list of T cell receptor beta chains from one sample in a study of cytomegalovirus exposure and HLA in healthy donors. Data came from immunoSEQ multiplex PCR; TCRdb stores just in-frame clones and leaves some out. The sample has more than 80,000 clones; 60% to 75% are singletons. The sample taken for sequencing was PBMCs. The origin of the receptors is a woman between 65 and 79 years old in good health and CMV-seropositive. CDR3s include the opening cysteine and the closing phenylalanine or tryptophan. A D gene is named only where the DNA matches it firmly. Size is stated for part of the rows, as once, few or many counts, or as a class when the clone is expanded.

CDR3	DNA	D	V	size	J
CASRGDSSGKFHEQFF	TGTGCCAGTAGGGGCGACTCTAGCGGGAAGTTCCATGAGCAGTTCTTC	TRBD2	TRBV19	-	TRBJ2-1
CAWKIGDRVFEQYF	TGTGCCTGGAAGATCGGAGACAGGGTATTCGAGCAGTACTTC	TRBD1	TRBV30	-	TRBJ2-7
CSVETGSDQPQHF	TGCAGCGTTGAGACAGGGTCCGATCAGCCCCAGCATTTT	TRBD1	TRBV29-1	-	TRBJ1-5
CASSRDRDGETQYF	TGTGCCAGCAGCCGAGACAGGGACGGAGAGACCCAGTACTTC	TRBD1	TRBV5-4	-	TRBJ2-5
CASSPLGSGELFF	TGTGCCAGCAGTCCCTTGGGCTCCGGGGAGCTGTTTTTT	-	TRBV27	few	TRBJ2-2
CATSRDAAGVDEQYF	TGTGCCACCAGCAGAGACGCGGCAGGGGTCGACGAGCAGTACTTC	-	TRBV15	-	TRBJ2-7
CASSFPGQGNYGYTF	TGTGCCAGCAGTTTTCCGGGACAGGGCAACTATGGCTACACCTTC	TRBD1	TRBV28	-	TRBJ1-2
CASGGQQYPLHF	TGTGCCAGCGGAGGACAGCAATATCCCCTCCACTTT	-	TRBV21-1	few	TRBJ1-6
CASSPSPPGANGLTF	TGTGCCAGCAGTCCGTCTCCCCCTGGGGCCAACGGCCTGACTTTC	-	TRBV6-5	-	TRBJ2-6
CASSKQGGTGELFF	TGTGCCAGCAGTAAACAGGGTGGCACCGGGGAGCTGTTTTTT	-	TRBV6-5	-	TRBJ2-2
CASRARQGWYSPLHF	TGTGCCAGCAGGGCAAGACAGGGTTGGTATTCACCCCTCCACTTT	TRBD1	TRBV6-1	-	TRBJ1-6
CASSEGGSDEKLFF	TGTGCCAGCAGTGAGGGAGGGTCAGATGAAAAACTGTTTTTT	-	TRBV6-1	-	TRBJ1-4
CASGRVDTGELFF	TGTGCCAGTGGGAGGGTGGACACCGGGGAGCTGTTTTTT	TRBD2	TRBV28	-	TRBJ2-2
CASSPVASGKYEQYF	TGTGCCAGCTCACCGGTAGCTAGCGGGAAGTACGAGCAGTACTTC	TRBD2	TRBV18	-	TRBJ2-7
CASSLSSWGTRNRYTF	TGTGCCAGCAGTTTAAGTAGTTGGGGTACTAGGAATCGCTACACCTTC	-	TRBV28	few	TRBJ1-2
CASSSGTVGYGYTF	TGCGCCAGCAGCTCCGGGACAGTTGGATATGGCTACACCTTC	TRBD1	TRBV5-1	-	TRBJ1-2
CATSETGTGANVLTF	TGTGCCACCAGCGAGACAGGGACCGGGGCCAACGTCCTGACTTTC	TRBD1	TRBV15	few	TRBJ2-6
CASSTRAGSYNEQFF	TGTGCCAGCAGTACGAGGGCGGGCTCCTACAATGAGCAGTTCTTC	-	TRBV27	once	TRBJ2-1
CAWSRGIQETQYF	TGTGCCTGGAGTCGCGGGATTCAAGAGACCCAGTACTTC	-	TRBV30	once	TRBJ2-5
CASSRGLREQYF	TGTGCCAGCAGCCGCGGACTGCGCGAGCAGTACTTC	-	TRBV4-2	-	TRBJ2-7
CASSPSSGGAPSSYEQYF	TGTGCCAGCTCACCGTCTAGCGGGGGGGCCCCAAGCTCCTACGAGCAGTACTTC	TRBD2	TRBV18	-	TRBJ2-7
CAWTPPAGPREKLFF	TGTGCCTGGACCCCCCCGGCGGGGCCCAGGGAAAAACTGTTTTTT	-	TRBV30	-	TRBJ1-4
CASSIQPKGYTEAFF	TGTGCCAGTAGTATTCAACCCAAGGGGTACACTGAAGCTTTCTTT	-	TRBV19	-	TRBJ1-1
CASMSGGAGSNEKLFF	TGTGCCAGTATGAGTGGGGGCGCGGGTTCTAATGAAAAACTGTTTTTT	-	TRBV19	-	TRBJ1-4
CASSSQGFSYEQYF	TGCGCCAGCAGCTCTCAGGGGTTCTCCTACGAGCAGTACTTC	-	TRBV5-1	-	TRBJ2-7
CASSLYDEQGAGEQYF	TGTGCCAGCAGTTTATACGATGAACAGGGGGCTGGTGAGCAGTACTTC	TRBD1	TRBV28	few	TRBJ2-7
CASSLHIVLAGEGGQETQYF	TGTGCTAGCAGCTTACACATAGTACTAGCGGGAGAGGGGGGTCAAGAGACCCAGTACTTC	TRBD2	TRBV7-7	few	TRBJ2-5
CASSPFETEASEQYF	TGTGCCAGCTCACCATTTGAGACCGAGGCCTCAGAGCAGTACTTC	-	TRBV18	-	TRBJ2-7
CASRPDSYGYTF	TGTGCCAGCAGGCCCGACAGCTATGGCTACACCTTC	-	TRBV28	-	TRBJ1-2
CASSRTSGTDTQYF	TGTGCCAGCAGCAGGACTAGCGGCACAGATACGCAGTATTTT	TRBD2	TRBV5-6	-	TRBJ2-3
CASSPQTGTNTEAFF	TGTGCCAGTAGTCCTCAGACAGGGACGAACACTGAAGCTTTCTTT	TRBD1	TRBV19	-	TRBJ1-1
CASSLTKGADEQYF	TGTGCCAGCAGCTTAACGAAGGGGGCGGACGAGCAGTACTTC	TRBD1	TRBV7-3	-	TRBJ2-7
CASSASGSADIQYF	TGTGCCAGCAGCGCCTCAGGGTCGGCGGACATTCAGTACTTC	-	TRBV5-6	once	TRBJ2-4
CASSLAPGNNEQFF	TGTGCCAGCAGCTTGGCCCCAGGAAACAATGAGCAGTTCTTC	-	TRBV5-4	-	TRBJ2-1
CAWSVSGRGYTF	TGTGCCTGGAGTGTATCCGGGAGAGGCTACACCTTC	-	TRBV30	few	TRBJ1-2
CASSLGQGFYEQYF	TGTGCCAGCAGTTTGGGACAGGGTTTCTACGAGCAGTACTTC	TRBD1	TRBV28	-	TRBJ2-7
CATSRDQRSQYF	TGTGCCACCAGCAGAGATCAAAGGAGCCAGTACTTC	-	TRBV15	-	TRBJ2-5
CASSSQTRAEKFF	TGTGCCAGCAGCTCCCAAACTAGGGCCGAGAAGTTCTTC	-	TRBV7-3	-	TRBJ2-1
CASSYSGNEKLFF	TGTGCCAGCAGTTACTCCGGTAATGAAAAACTGTTTTTT	-	TRBV6-5	-	TRBJ1-4
CASSLRIAGQQYF	TGTGCCAGCAGCTTACGAATAGCGGGACAGCAGTACTTC	TRBD2	TRBV11-2	-	TRBJ2-7
CASSVGVGGTTNEKLFF	TGTGCCAGCAGCGTAGGCGTAGGAGGGACAACTAATGAAAAACTGTTTTTT	-	TRBV9	once	TRBJ1-4
CAIGGLAATGELFF	TGTGCCATCGGCGGACTAGCGGCAACCGGGGAGCTGTTTTTT	TRBD2	TRBV10-3	-	TRBJ2-2
CAWSLGQGYEKLFF	TGTGCCTGGAGTCTCGGACAGGGCTACGAAAAACTGTTTTTT	TRBD1	TRBV30	few	TRBJ1-4
CASTHPGQQETQYF	TGTGCCAGCACCCACCCGGGACAGCAAGAGACCCAGTACTTC	TRBD1	TRBV7-9	-	TRBJ2-5
CATSTIITGGFDKNIQYF	TGTGCCACCAGCACTATAATTACAGGGGGATTTGACAAAAACATTCAGTACTTC	TRBD1	TRBV15	-	TRBJ2-4
CASSPGGAGEKLFF	TGTGCCAGCTCACCCGGAGGTGCCGGAGAAAAACTGTTTTTT	-	TRBV18	-	TRBJ1-4
CASSESGGRGWGYTF	TGTGCCAGCAGTGAATCAGGGGGCAGGGGGTGGGGCTACACCTTC	TRBD1	TRBV25-1	-	TRBJ1-2
CASSSGQGASYGYTF	TGTGCCAGCAGCTCCGGACAGGGGGCATCCTATGGCTACACCTTC	TRBD1	TRBV7-9	-	TRBJ1-2
CASSLAPFLAGGLDTQYF	TGTGCCAGCAGCTTAGCTCCCTTTCTAGCGGGGGGATTAGATACGCAGTATTTT	TRBD2	TRBV13	once	TRBJ2-3
CASSHRTGVLSYNEQFF	TGTGCCAGCAGCCACCGAACAGGGGTCCTATCCTACAATGAGCAGTTCTTC	TRBD1	TRBV7-2	-	TRBJ2-1
CASSWQPDRGGETQYF	TGCGCCAGCAGCTGGCAACCAGACAGGGGGGGTGAGACCCAGTACTTC	TRBD1	TRBV5-1	few	TRBJ2-5
CASSFTGSSGNTIYF	TGTGCCAGCAGCTTTACAGGGAGCTCTGGAAACACCATATATTTT	-	TRBV5-5	-	TRBJ1-3
CASSVVGLAGALNTGELFF	TGTGCCAGCAGCGTAGTAGGGCTAGCGGGGGCCCTGAACACCGGGGAGCTGTTTTTT	TRBD2	TRBV9	-	TRBJ2-2